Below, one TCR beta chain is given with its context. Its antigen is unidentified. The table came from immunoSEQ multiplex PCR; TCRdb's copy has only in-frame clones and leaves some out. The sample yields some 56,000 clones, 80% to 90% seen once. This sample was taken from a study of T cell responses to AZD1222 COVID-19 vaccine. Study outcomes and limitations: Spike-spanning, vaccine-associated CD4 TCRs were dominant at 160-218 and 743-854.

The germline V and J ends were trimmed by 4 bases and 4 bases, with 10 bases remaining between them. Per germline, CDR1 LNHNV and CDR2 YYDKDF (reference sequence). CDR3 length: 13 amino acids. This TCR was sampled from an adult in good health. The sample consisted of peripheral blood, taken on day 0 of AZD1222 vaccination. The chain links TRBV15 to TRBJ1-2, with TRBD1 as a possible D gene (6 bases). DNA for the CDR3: TGTGCCACCAGCACAGGGGATAGCTATGGCTACACCTTC. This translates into CATSTGDSYGYTF.